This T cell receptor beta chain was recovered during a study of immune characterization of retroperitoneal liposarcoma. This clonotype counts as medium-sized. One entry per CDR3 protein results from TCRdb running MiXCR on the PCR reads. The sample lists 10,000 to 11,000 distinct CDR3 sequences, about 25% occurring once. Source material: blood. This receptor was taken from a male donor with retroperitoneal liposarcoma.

The CDR3 region is CASSSGTGGHEQFF. The CDR3, as DNA: TGTGCCAGCAGTTCCGGGACAGGGGGACATGAGCAGTTCTTC. The J gene is TRBJ2-1, the V gene TRBV6-1, with TRBD1 matching over 11 bases. Germline V lookup: CDR1 MNHNS, CDR2 SASEGT. This CDR3 region has 14 residues. With V trimmed by 5 bases and J by 8 bases, 5 bases remained unmatched.